The 31 T cell receptor beta chains given below trace back to one sample, sequenced in a study of T-cell reconstitution after alpha-beta-depleted transplantation in children. The TCRbeta library incorporated unique molecular identifiers. TCRdb recomputed calls from the PCR reads with MiXCR, one row per CDR3 protein. The sample shows more than 200,000 distinct CDR3 sequences, 20% to 30% of them seen only once. The material sequenced was PBMCs, mostly from graft donor cells, taken 360 days after TCRalphabeta/CD19-depleted stem cell transplant. The receptors come from a female patient aged 2 to 10 who had a stem cell transplant for congenital amegakaryocytic thrombocytopenia, so the T cells may come from the graft donor.

In its sample, this clonotype was seen many times. V and J are TRBV14 and TRBJ2-3, with D perhaps assigned TRBD1 or TRBD2 (5 bases each). The CDR3 is made up of 17 amino acids. Trimming left V 4 bases short and J 1 base short, with 18 bases between. The germline V gene encodes CDR1 SGHDN and CDR2 FVKESK. CDR3 protein: CASSRTRDRRGTDTQYF. In DNA, the CDR3 is TGTGCCAGCAGCCGTACTCGGGACCGGCGGGGCACAGATACGCAGTATTTT.

The genes are TRBV6-2 or TRBV6-3 and TRBJ2-5, with D hard to call. This CDR3 is 13 amino acids long. Germline V lookup: CDR1 MNHEY, CDR2 SVGEGT. V lost 6 bases and J 2 bases, leaving 10 bases between the germline ends. The DNA of the CDR3 is TGTGCCAGCAGACCAGACAAGCAAGAGACCCAGTACTTC. It codes for CASRPDKQETQYF.

This clonotype has more than one count but fewer than ten. The chain joins TRBV4-1 to TRBJ1-1; tentatively, D is TRBD1 (6 bases). The CDR3 is 13 residues long. Per germline, CDR1 MGHRA and CDR2 YSYEKL. V gave up 1 base and J gave up 4 bases, with 7 bases separating them. The CDR3 DNA is TGCGCCAGCAGCCAAGGGGGGCCCACTGAAGCTTTCTTT. Translated: CASSQGGPTEAFF.

This clonotype occurred many times. The chain is built from TRBV12-3 or TRBV12-4 and TRBJ2-7; D is perhaps TRBD1 (6 bases). CDR3 length: 15 amino acids. V was clipped by 4 bases and J by 1 base, with 14 bases between them. The CDR3 protein is CASSYDFTGSYEQYF. The CDR3, as DNA: TGTGCCAGCAGTTACGACTTTACAGGGTCCTACGAGCAGTACTTC.

Only one count was recorded for this clonotype. The chain uses TRBV4-1 and TRBJ2-7; D is unresolved. V was pared by 0 bases and J by 1 base, with 7 bases between. The CDR3 totals 14 residues. The germline V gene encodes CDR1 MGHRA and CDR2 YSYEKL. The CDR3 DNA is TGCGCCAGCAGCCAAGATCTACAATCCTACGAGCAGTACTTC. This sequence encodes CASSQDLQSYEQYF.

The gene calls are TRBV20-1 and TRBJ1-6; TRBD1 might be the D (5 bases). This CDR3 has 14 residues. Germline assignment: CDR1 DFQATT and CDR2 SNEGSKA (reference sequence). Trimming shortened V by 1 base and J by 9 bases, and 13 bases separated the two germline ends. The CDR3 bases are TGCAGTGCTAGAGTTGGGAGGGGTGGTTCACCCCTCCACTTT. Its translation: CSARVGRGGSPLHF.

The genes are TRBV29-1 and TRBJ2-7; D is unresolved. Germline CDR1 reads SQVTM; CDR2 reads ANQGSEA. Trimming removed 2 bases from V and 7 bases from J, with 6 bases in between. This CDR3 is 10 amino acids long. Here the CDR3 reads CSVEMEEQYF. CDR3 DNA sequence: TGCAGCGTTGAAATGGAGGAGCAGTACTTC.

The chain uses TRBV15 and TRBJ1-1, with D unresolved. CDR3 length: 13 residues. The V gene's germline CDR1 is LNHNV and CDR2 YYDKDF (reference sequence). Trimming took 1 base from V and 2 from J, leaving 5 bases between them. In DNA, the CDR3 is TGTGCCACCAGCAGAGTAGATAACACTGAAGCTTTCTTT. It encodes CATSRVDNTEAFF.

V gene TRBV29-1 combines with J gene TRBJ1-1, with a weak D call TRBD1 (5 bases). Germline V gene lookup returns CDR1 SQVTM and CDR2 ANQGSEA. The V gene lost 2 bases and the J gene lost 8 bases, with 12 bases spanning the gap. CDR3 length: 12 residues. CDR3 loop: CSVEFLRQEAFF. DNA for the CDR3: TGCAGCGTTGAATTTCTGAGACAGGAAGCTTTCTTT.

This clonotype was seen at least ten times. The chain is built from TRBV29-1 and TRBJ2-1; unclear D gene. Germline V CDR1 and CDR2: SQVTM, ANQGSEA. CDR3 length equals 16 residues. V lost 7 bases, J lost 1 base, and 20 bases lay in between. This CDR3 is CSALSLRWESYNEQFF. The CDR3 DNA is TGCAGCGCCCTCTCACTTAGGTGGGAATCCTACAATGAGCAGTTCTTC.

This clonotype was counted a few times. V and J are TRBV15 and TRBJ1-1; D is unresolved. The CDR3 runs 15 residues. Germline CDR1 is LNHNV and CDR2 is YYDKDF (reference sequence). V was pared by 0 bases and J by 10 bases, with 18 bases between. The CDR3 DNA reads as TGTGCCACCAGCAGAGATCGAAGTGAAGCCCTGGGAGCTTTCTTT. Its protein product is CATSRDRSEALGAFF.

This clonotype has only a few counts. V and J are TRBV5-1 and TRBJ2-3; D is unresolved. The CDR3 has 16 amino acids. Germline V gives CDR1 SGHRS, CDR2 YFSETQ. V was shortened by 0 bases and J by 6 bases, with 17 bases between the two germline ends. The CDR3 DNA follows: TGCGCCAGCAGCTTGGATGGTCTGTCCACCTTCGATACGCAGTATTTT. Translating it yields CASSLDGLSTFDTQYF.

In its sample, this clonotype was seen a few times. Germline is not matched at one junction end, which may reflect a read error. The rearrangement links TRBV12-3 or TRBV12-4 to TRBJ2-1; 9 bases align to TRBD2. The CDR3 sequence is 15 residues long. The CDR3 coding sequence is TGTGCCAGCAGTCTAGCGGGGACAATGTCAGTGAAGCAGTTCTTC. Amino acids: CASSLAGTMSVKQFF.

This clonotype was seen many times. V gene TRBV20-1 combines with J gene TRBJ2-1, with TRBD2 matching 10 bases. The CDR3 runs to 15 residues. From germline, CDR1 is DFQATT and CDR2 SNEGSKA (reference sequence). Losses at the gene ends were 3 bases for V and 9 bases for J; bases not matched to a gene: 11. The CDR3 DNA sequence: TGCAGTGCTAGCGGGACTAGCGCTTTCGCCACTGAGCAGTTCTTC. It translates to CSASGTSAFATEQFF.

The rearrangement links TRBV20-1 to TRBJ2-2; 8 nucleotides align to TRBD2. Germline V lookup: CDR1 DFQATT, CDR2 SNEGSKA (reference sequence). V dropped 1 base and J dropped 4; count of bases not matched to a gene: 5. The CDR3 spans 15 residues. In nucleotides, the CDR3 is TGCAGTGCTAGAGCGGGGGGGGCTAGCACCGGGGAGCTGTTTTTT. Translated: CSARAGGASTGELFF.

The chain couples TRBV5-1 to TRBJ2-7, with D perhaps matching TRBD1 (6 bases). The V end was cut by 4 bases, the J end by 2 bases, with 13 bases between. The CDR3 is 14 residues long. The germline V gene encodes CDR1 SGHRS and CDR2 YFSETQ. DNA of the CDR3: TGCGCCAGCAGCGGGGACATTTTTACCTACGAGCAGTACTTC. This codes for CASSGDIFTYEQYF. The full variable domain, in which reference TRBV5-1 and TRBJ2-7 provide the parts outside the CDR3, is KAGVTQTPRYLIKTRGQQVTLSCSPISGHRSVSWYQQTPGQGLQFLFEYFSETQRNKGNFPGRFSGRQFSNSRSEMNVSTLELGDSALYLCASSGDIFTYEQYFGPGTRLTVT.

This clonotype was counted a few times. The rearrangement links TRBV20-1 to TRBJ2-7, with 10 bases that match TRBD2. The CDR3 is made up of 14 amino acids. Unmatched junction bases numbered 9, after V lost 4 bases and J lost 6 bases. Germline V gives CDR1 DFQATT, CDR2 SNEGSKA (reference sequence). CDR3 sequence: CSATSGGARSEQYF. CDR3 in DNA: TGCAGTGCTACAAGCGGGGGGGCCAGATCCGAGCAGTACTTC.

This clonotype was seen a few times. This rearrangement joins TRBV4-3 to TRBJ2-3; D gene ambiguous. In germline, CDR1 is LGHNA, CDR2 YSLEER. Trimming took 0 bases from V and 6 from J, leaving 7 bases between them. The CDR3 length is 13 residues. DNA of the CDR3: TGCGCCAGCAGCCAAGATAGACGTGATACGCAGTATTTT. Amino acids: CASSQDRRDTQYF.

The genes are TRBV24-1 and TRBJ2-3; D is possibly TRBD1 (5 bases). There are 13 residues in the CDR3. Trimming removed 7 bases at V and 1 base at J, with 8 bases between. From germline, CDR1 is KGHDR and CDR2 SFDVKD. As DNA, the CDR3 is TGTGCCACCAGATTGACAGGCACAGATACGCAGTATTTT. This encodes CATRLTGTDTQYF.

This clonotype was seen only a few times. This rearrangement joins TRBV7-9 to TRBJ1-2; 7 nucleotides agree with TRBD1. Trimming cost V 5 bases and J 6 bases; bases outside gene matches: 9. Germline V CDR1 and CDR2: SEHNR, FQNEAQ (reference sequence). The length of the CDR3 is 14 residues. DNA for the CDR3: TGTGCCAGCAGCCTGGGACAGCCCCTCGATGGCTACACCTTC. This encodes CASSLGQPLDGYTF.

This clonotype turned up a few times. The V gene is TRBV9, the J gene TRBJ2-5, with D tentatively TRBD2 (6 bases). The germline V gene encodes CDR1 SGDLS and CDR2 YYNGEE. The length of the CDR3 is 14 residues. V was shortened by 3 bases and J by 0 bases, with 9 bases between the two germline ends. The CDR3 bases are TGTGCCAGCAGCGCTCCTAGCGACCAAGAGACCCAGTACTTC. Residues: CASSAPSDQETQYF.

The table lists this clonotype with many counts. This rearrangement joins TRBV4-1 to TRBJ2-7; 9 bases agree with TRBD1. In germline, CDR1 is MGHRA, CDR2 YSYEKL. The J segment lost 5 bases and the V segment lost 4 bases, leaving 9 bases of the junction unmatched. CDR3 length equals 15 residues. CDR3 nucleotides: TGCGCCAGCAGCCGAACCGGGACAGGGATCCACGAGCAGTACTTC. Residues: CASSRTGTGIHEQYF.

This rearrangement joins TRBV27 to TRBJ2-1; D is perhaps TRBD1 (6 bases). The CDR3 has 15 residues. The germline V and J ends were trimmed by 6 bases and 6 bases, with 18 bases remaining between them. The germline V gene has CDR1 MNHEY and CDR2 SMNVEV (reference sequence). CDR3 protein: CASSKRTAKTNEQFF. The DNA of the CDR3 is TGTGCCAGCAGCAAAAGGACAGCGAAAACCAATGAGCAGTTCTTC.

The V and J genes are TRBV20-1 and TRBJ2-1, with 8 bases fitting TRBD2. The junction had 5 bases not matched to a gene; V was cut back by 4 bases and J by 3 bases. Germline V gene sequence: CDR1 DFQATT, CDR2 SNEGSKA (reference sequence). The CDR3 contains 14 residues. The CDR3 sequence: CSANPGLDYNEQFF. DNA of the CDR3: TGCAGTGCTAACCCGGGACTAGACTACAATGAGCAGTTCTTC.

The chain is built from TRBV5-1 and TRBJ2-7, with a possible D match to TRBD1 (6 bases). The CDR3 length is 14 residues. V lost 4 bases and J lost 4, with 15 bases in between. CDR1 is SGHRS, CDR2 YFSETQ, per germline. The CDR3 is CASSPAQGWYEQYF. Here the CDR3 DNA reads TGCGCCAGCAGCCCGGCGCAGGGGTGGTACGAGCAGTACTTC.

This CDR3 is CASSLSPGLRNEQFF. As DNA, the CDR3 is TGCGCCAGCAGCTTATCTCCGGGGCTGCGAAATGAGCAGTTCTTC. The rearrangement joins TRBV5-1 to TRBJ2-1, with D perhaps being TRBD1 or TRBD2 (5 bases each). Trimming shortened V by 2 bases and J by 7 bases, and 16 bases separated the two germline ends. Germline V gene lookup returns CDR1 SGHRS and CDR2 YFSETQ. The CDR3 length is 15 residues.

CDR3 in amino acids: CASSHTLPETQYF. The CDR3 coding sequence is TGTGCCAGCAGCCACACCCTCCCGGAGACCCAGTACTTC. V usage is TRBV3-1 and J usage is TRBJ2-5; D is uncertain. In germline, CDR1 is LGHDT, CDR2 YNNKEL (reference sequence). The CDR3 runs to 13 residues. Trimming took off 3 bases at V and 5 bases at J, with 10 bases between the two ends.

As regards this clonotype: The junction differs from germline at one of its ends, possibly a read error. The chain recombines TRBV6-2 or TRBV6-3 with TRBJ2-2; D remains ambiguous. The CDR3 loop spans 16 amino acids. Germline CDR1 MNHEY, CDR2 SVGEGT. In DNA form, the CDR3 reads TGTGCCAGCAGCTCTGTTACAACTTCGAACACCGTGGAGCTGTTTTTT. Its translation: CASSSVTTSNTVELFF.

This chain connects TRBV14 to TRBJ2-4, with 8 nucleotides matching TRBD2. The V and J ends lost 2 bases and 9 bases, in that order; junction bases with no gene match: 3. The CDR3 totals 13 residues. Germline-derived CDR1 and CDR2 are SGHDN and FVKESK. CDR3 bases: TGTGCCAGCAGCCAAAGCCTAGCGGGCATTCAGTACTTC. This codes for CASSQSLAGIQYF.

The rearrangement uses TRBV7-2 and TRBJ2-5; a possible D gene is TRBD2 (5 bases). The CDR3 loop spans 15 amino acids. Germline CDR1 reads SGHTA; CDR2 reads FQGNSA. V gave up 2 bases and J gave up 2 bases, with 12 bases separating them. The CDR3, as DNA: TGTGCCAGCAGCTTACAGACGAGCGGTCAAGAGACCCAGTACTTC. Encoded protein: CASSLQTSGQETQYF.

This clonotype has just a few counts. The chain couples TRBV7-2 to TRBJ1-5; the D is unclear. The V end was cut by 3 bases, the J end by 3 bases, with 15 bases between. Germline V lookup: CDR1 SGHTA, CDR2 FQGNSA. This CDR3 contains 16 residues. The CDR3, as DNA: TGTGCCAGCAGCTTTTCCCCGGGCCCTAACAATCAGCCCCAGCATTTT. Its translation is CASSFSPGPNNQPQHF.